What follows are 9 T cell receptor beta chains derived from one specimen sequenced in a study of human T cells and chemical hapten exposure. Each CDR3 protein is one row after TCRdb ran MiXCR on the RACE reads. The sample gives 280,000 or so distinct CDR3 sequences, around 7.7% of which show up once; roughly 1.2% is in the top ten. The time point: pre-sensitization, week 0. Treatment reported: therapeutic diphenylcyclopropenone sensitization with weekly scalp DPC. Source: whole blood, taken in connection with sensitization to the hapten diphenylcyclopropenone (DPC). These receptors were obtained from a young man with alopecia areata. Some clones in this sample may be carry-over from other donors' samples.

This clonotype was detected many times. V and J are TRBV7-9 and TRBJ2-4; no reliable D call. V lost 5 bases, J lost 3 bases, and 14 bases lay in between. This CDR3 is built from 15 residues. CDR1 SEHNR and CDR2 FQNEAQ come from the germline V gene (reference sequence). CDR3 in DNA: TGTGCCAGCAGCCCCTGGTCGGGTGGCAAAAACATTCAGTACTTC. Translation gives CASSPWSGGKNIQYF.

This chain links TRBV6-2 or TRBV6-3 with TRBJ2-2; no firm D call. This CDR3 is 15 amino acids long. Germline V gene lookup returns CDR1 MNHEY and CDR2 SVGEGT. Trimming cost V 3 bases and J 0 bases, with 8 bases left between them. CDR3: CASSYARTNTGELFF. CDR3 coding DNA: TGTGCCAGCAGTTATGCGCGGACGAACACCGGGGAGCTGTTTTTT.

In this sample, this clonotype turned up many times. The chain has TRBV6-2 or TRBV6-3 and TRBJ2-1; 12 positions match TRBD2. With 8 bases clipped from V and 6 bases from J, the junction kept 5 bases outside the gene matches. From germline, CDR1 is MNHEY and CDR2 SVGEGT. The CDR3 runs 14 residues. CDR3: CASGEGLAGNEQFF. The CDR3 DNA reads TGTGCCAGCGGTGAGGGACTAGCGGGCAATGAGCAGTTCTTC.

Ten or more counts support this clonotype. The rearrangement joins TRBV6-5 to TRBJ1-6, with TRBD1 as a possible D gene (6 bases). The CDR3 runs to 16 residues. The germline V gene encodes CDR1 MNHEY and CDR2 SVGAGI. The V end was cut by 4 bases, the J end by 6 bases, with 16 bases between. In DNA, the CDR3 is TGTGCCAGCAGTTCCCTGGACAGCGTGCTTAATTCACCCCTCCACTTT. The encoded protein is CASSSLDSVLNSPLHF.

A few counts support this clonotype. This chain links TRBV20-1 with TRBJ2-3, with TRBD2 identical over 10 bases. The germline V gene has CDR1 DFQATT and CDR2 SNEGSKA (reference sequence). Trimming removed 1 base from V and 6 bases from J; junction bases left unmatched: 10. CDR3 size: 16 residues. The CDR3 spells CSARVLAGGPPDTQYF. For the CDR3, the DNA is TGCAGTGCTAGAGTCTTAGCGGGGGGCCCCCCGGATACGCAGTATTTT.

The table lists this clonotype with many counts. The CDR3, as DNA: TGTGCCAGCAGTTTGGATGTCTGGGGACAACGAGCCCAGTGGGAGCAGTACTTC. Protein: CASSLDVWGQRAQWEQYF. The J gene is TRBJ2-7, the V gene TRBV28, with TRBD1 as a possible D gene (6 bases). Germline CDR1 and CDR2: MDHEN and SYDVKM. The CDR3 contains 18 residues. Trimming stripped 3 bases from V and 7 bases from J, with 28 bases between.

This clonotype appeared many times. CDR3 bases: TGTGCCAGCAGCCCCCCGGATGCCGCCTACGAGCAGTACGTC. Residues: CASSPPDAAYEQYV. The rearrangement joins TRBV7-8 to TRBJ2-7; no clear D gene. Germline V gene lookup returns CDR1 SGHVS and CDR2 FQNEAQ. V was pared by 5 bases and J by 2 bases, with 13 bases between. This CDR3 has 14 amino acids.

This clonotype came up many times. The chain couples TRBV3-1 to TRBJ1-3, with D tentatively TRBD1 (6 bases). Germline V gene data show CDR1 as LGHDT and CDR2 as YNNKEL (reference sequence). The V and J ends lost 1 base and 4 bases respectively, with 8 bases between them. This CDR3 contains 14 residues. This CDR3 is CASSQGGQGNTIYF. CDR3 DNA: TGTGCCAGCAGCCAAGGGGGGCAAGGAAACACCATATATTTT.

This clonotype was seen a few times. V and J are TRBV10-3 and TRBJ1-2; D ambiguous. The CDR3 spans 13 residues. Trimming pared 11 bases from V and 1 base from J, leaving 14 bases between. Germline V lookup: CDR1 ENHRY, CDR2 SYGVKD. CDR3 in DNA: TGTGCCGCCCTTGGGCAGAATAACTATGGCTACACCTTC. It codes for CAALGQNNYGYTF.